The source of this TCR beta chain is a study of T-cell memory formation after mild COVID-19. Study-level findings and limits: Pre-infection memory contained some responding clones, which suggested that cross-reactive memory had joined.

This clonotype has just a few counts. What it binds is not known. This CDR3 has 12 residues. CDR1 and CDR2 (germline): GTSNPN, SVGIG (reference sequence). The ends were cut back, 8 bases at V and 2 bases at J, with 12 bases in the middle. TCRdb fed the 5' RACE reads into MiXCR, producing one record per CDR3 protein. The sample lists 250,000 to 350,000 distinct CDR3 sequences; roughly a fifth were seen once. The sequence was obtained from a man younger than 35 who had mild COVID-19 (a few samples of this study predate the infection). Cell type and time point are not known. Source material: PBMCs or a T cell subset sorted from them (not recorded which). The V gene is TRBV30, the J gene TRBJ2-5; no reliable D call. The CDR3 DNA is TGTGCCGTCGACGGGTATCAAGAGACCCAGTACTTC. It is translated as CAVDGYQETQYF.